This T cell receptor (beta chain) was captured in a study of OX40 agonist ivuxolimab in advanced cancers. About the study: The study enrolled dose-escalation patients with hepatocellular carcinoma, melanoma, renal cell or head and neck cancer.

The CDR3 has 12 residues. Germline V lookup: CDR1 SGHVS, CDR2 FQNEAQ. V lost 3 bases and J 7 bases, leaving 9 bases between the germline ends. Sequenced by immunoSEQ multiplex PCR; TCRdb stores in-frame clones only, minus some. The data hold over 85,000 clones, with around 88% observed a single time. The sequencing used CD4+ or CD8+ T cells sorted from blood, collected in a trial of the OX40 agonist ivuxolimab. V is TRBV7-8 and J is TRBJ1-2; unclear D gene. This receptor was taken from an adult with an advanced solid tumor such as melanoma, head and neck, liver or kidney cancer. Written as DNA, the CDR3 is TGTGCCAGCAGCTTGGACTCGACTGGCTACACCTTC. This sequence encodes CASSLDSTGYTF.